Following are 30 T cell receptor beta chains from one sample sequenced in a study of identical twins. Each CDR3 protein gets one entry after TCRdb re-called the 5' RACE reads with MiXCR. The sample holds 200,000 or so distinct CDR3 sequences; less than 20% are singletons and the top ten take 40%. The data were also submitted as part of a second study, on T cells expressing NK-cell markers.

The sequenced material came from CD8+ T cells sorted from blood. These receptors all stem from a woman between 18 and 29 years old in good health.

The rearrangement joins TRBV12-5 to TRBJ2-1; TRBD1 might be the D (6 bases). The length of the CDR3 is 16 residues. CDR1 is LGHNT and CDR2 is FRNRAP in the germline V gene. V dropped 5 bases and J dropped 7 bases, with 21 bases sitting between them. In DNA, the CDR3 is TGTGCTAGTGGTCCCCCTACAGGGACGGTCGGAAATGAGCAGTTCTTC. Encoded protein: CASGPPTGTVGNEQFF.

This clonotype was observed a handful of times. This sequence joins TRBV10-3 and TRBJ2-2, with TRBD1 matching over 7 bases. V lost 6 bases, J lost 0 bases, and 4 bases stayed unmatched. Germline V gene lookup returns CDR1 ENHRY and CDR2 SYGVKD. The CDR3 runs 15 residues. CDR3 coding DNA: TGTGCCATCAGCGACAGGGACGCGAACACCGGGGAGCTGTTTTTT. The encoded protein is CAISDRDANTGELFF.

The rearrangement links TRBV11-2 to TRBJ1-2; D perhaps matches TRBD1 (6 bases). The CDR3 totals 15 residues. The germline V and J ends were trimmed by 5 bases and 6 bases, with 19 bases remaining between them. The germline gives CDR1 SGHAT, CDR2 FQNNGV. CDR3 loop: CASSLLGRGEDGYTF. The CDR3 bases are TGTGCCAGCAGCCTACTGGGCAGGGGTGAGGATGGCTACACCTTC.

This clonotype has only a few counts. The chain joins TRBV6-6 to TRBJ2-7; TRBD1 matches 9 bases. Per germline, CDR1 MNHNY and CDR2 SVGAGI (reference sequence). This CDR3 has 12 residues. V trimming: 10 bases; J trimming: 3 bases; junction bases outside the gene matches: 4. The CDR3 spells CATGTGIYEQYF. Here the CDR3 DNA reads TGTGCCACTGGGACAGGGATCTACGAGCAGTACTTC.

The table lists this clonotype with many counts. The V gene is TRBV6-5, the J gene TRBJ2-2; 8 bases are a match to TRBD2. The CDR3 length is 17 residues. Per germline, CDR1 MNHEY and CDR2 SVGAGI. V gave up 3 bases and J gave up 5 bases; unmatched junction bases: 11. CDR3 amino acids: CASSYPTGTRRTGELFF. The CDR3 nucleotides are TGTGCCAGCAGTTATCCTACCGGGACTAGACGGACCGGGGAGCTGTTTTTT.

Worth noting for this clonotype: One end of the junction does not line up with germline, which may come from a read error. V gene TRBV25-1 combines with J gene TRBJ1-1; D remains unclear. The germline V gene has CDR1 MGHDK and CDR2 SYGVNS. CDR3 length equals 13 residues. CDR3 residues: CASREPGYTEAFF. The CDR3 DNA reads TGTGCCAGCCGTGAGCCCGGATACACTGAAGCTTTCTTT.

This clonotype was observed a few times. The rearrangement links TRBV29-1 to TRBJ2-6; TRBD1 matches at 10 bases. The CDR3 runs to 20 residues. V was clipped by 7 bases and J by 2 bases; unmatched bases: 20. Germline-derived CDR1 and CDR2 are SQVTM and ANQGSEA. Written as DNA, the CDR3 is TGCAGCGCAGAACCGGGACAGGGGTTTGTAAAGGCTCCTGGGGCCAACGTCCTGACTTTC. Protein sequence: CSAEPGQGFVKAPGANVLTF.

This clonotype was seen a few times. The chain combines TRBV4-2 with TRBJ1-1, with D maybe TRBD1 (6 bases). V shed 1 base and J shed 0 bases, with 15 bases lying between them. The CDR3 is 17 residues long. CDR1 is LGHNA, CDR2 YNFKEQ, per germline. The CDR3 here is CASSQGVVQGLNTEAFF. CDR3 in DNA: TGTGCCAGCAGCCAAGGGGTCGTACAGGGCCTGAACACTGAAGCTTTCTTT.

This clonotype was counted only a few times. The rearrangement joins TRBV7-8 to TRBJ2-7; 7 nucleotides line up with TRBD1. Per germline, CDR1 SGHVS and CDR2 FQNEAQ. J gave up 4 bases and V 0 bases, and 6 bases lay outside the gene matches. The CDR3 spans 15 residues. The CDR3 here is CASSLARGPFYEQYF. CDR3 DNA sequence: TGTGCCAGCAGCTTAGCTAGGGGGCCATTTTACGAGCAGTACTTC.

The rearrangement uses TRBV27 and TRBJ2-6; 7 bases line up with TRBD1. The CDR3 is made up of 17 amino acids. The germline V gene has CDR1 MNHEY and CDR2 SMNVEV (reference sequence). Trimming took 5 bases from V and 1 from J; bases not matched to a gene: 8. The CDR3 region has the DNA TGTGCCAGCAGTCCCCGGGACAGAGAGTCTGGGGCCAACGTCCTGACTTTC. As protein: CASSPRDRESGANVLTF.

The V and J genes are TRBV7-3 and TRBJ1-6; D not resolved. Germline CDR1 and CDR2: SGHTA and FQGTGA. There are 15 residues in the CDR3. V lost 2 bases to trimming and J lost 6 bases, with 11 bases between them. The CDR3 protein is CASSLDGLINSPLHF. The CDR3 nucleotides read TGTGCCAGCAGCTTAGACGGACTGATTAATTCACCCCTCCACTTT.

This clonotype was observed a handful of times. The gene calls are TRBV7-9 and TRBJ2-1, with 9 bases aligning to TRBD1. This CDR3 is 14 amino acids long. With V trimmed by 5 bases and J by 12 bases, 11 bases remained unmatched. The V gene's germline CDR1 is SEHNR and CDR2 FQNEAQ (reference sequence). The CDR3 nucleotides read TGTGCCAGCAGCGCCGACAGGGGGGGGAAGGGGCAGTTCTTC. Residues: CASSADRGGKGQFF.

This clonotype has a handful of counts. The chain has TRBV12-3 or TRBV12-4 and TRBJ1-4; no firm D call. This CDR3 spans 14 amino acids. Trimming pared 4 bases from V and 6 bases from J, leaving 12 bases between. The CDR3 reads CASSSGPRDEKLFF. In DNA form, the CDR3 reads TGTGCCAGCAGTTCCGGACCGAGGGATGAAAAACTGTTTTTT.

The rearrangement links TRBV12-3 or TRBV12-4 to TRBJ2-7; unclear D gene. Trimming stripped 7 bases from V and 2 bases from J, with 12 bases between. This CDR3 region has 13 residues. The DNA for the CDR3 is TGTGCCAGCACCAGTTCCGAGACCTACGAGCAGTACTTC. Its protein product is CASTSSETYEQYF.

The count of this clonotype is one. In nucleotides, the CDR3 is TGTGCCAGCAGTAGGGGGACAGGGCTTGGGGAGCAGTACTTC. Its translation is CASSRGTGLGEQYF. This sequence joins TRBV27 and TRBJ2-7; 9 bases map to TRBD1. Germline V gives CDR1 MNHEY, CDR2 SMNVEV (reference sequence). Trimming at V came to 5 bases and at J to 7 bases, leaving 9 bases not matched to a gene. This CDR3 spans 14 amino acids.

This clonotype was seen a few times. This chain uses TRBV5-1 with TRBJ2-7; TRBD1 matches 8 bases. The CDR3 extends over 14 amino acids. Germline-derived CDR1 and CDR2 are SGHRS and YFSETQ. V lost 7 bases, J lost 7 bases, and 13 bases stayed unmatched. CDR3 sequence reads: CASGPWTGRKEQYF. The DNA for the CDR3 is TGCGCCAGCGGGCCTTGGACAGGGAGAAAAGAGCAGTACTTC.

The chain employs TRBV7-9 and TRBJ2-7, with D hard to call. Germline-derived CDR1 and CDR2 are SEHNR and FQNEAQ (reference sequence). V gave up 4 bases and J gave up 2 bases, with 9 bases separating them. The CDR3 length is 13 residues. The CDR3 coding sequence is TGTGCCAGCAGCTCCGTGGGTCCCTACGAGCAGTACTTC. Translation gives CASSSVGPYEQYF.

In its sample, this clonotype was seen a few times. The chain uses TRBV7-9 and TRBJ2-7, with D perhaps matching TRBD1 (5 bases). The germline gives CDR1 SEHNR, CDR2 FQNEAQ (reference sequence). This CDR3 has 15 residues. V lost 5 bases to trimming and J lost 2 bases, with 16 bases between them. The CDR3 nucleotides read TGTGCCAGCAGCCAACCAATGACAGCTGCCTACGAGCAGTACTTC. Translated, it gives CASSQPMTAAYEQYF.

J is TRBJ1-2 and V is TRBV6-5, with unresolved D. Germline V gene sequence: CDR1 MNHEY, CDR2 SVGAGI. The CDR3 covers 15 residues. V was trimmed by 2 bases and J by 2 bases, leaving 12 bases between them. The CDR3 loop is CASSYGPSPNYGYTF. CDR3 DNA: TGTGCCAGCAGTTACGGACCCTCGCCAAACTATGGCTACACCTTC.

The CDR3 coding sequence is TGTGCCACCAGCGGACAGCCGAACACCGGGGAGCTGTTTTTT. It translates to CATSGQPNTGELFF. V usage is TRBV24-1 and J usage is TRBJ2-2; D possibly corresponds to TRBD1 (6 bases). V dropped 7 bases and J dropped 0 bases, with 8 bases sitting between them. Germline values: CDR1 KGHDR, CDR2 SFDVKD. This CDR3 is 14 amino acids long.

This clonotype was seen more than once but under ten times. The chain's CDR3 is CASSFGLGTGELFF. In nucleotides, the CDR3 is TGTGCCAGCAGCTTCGGGCTGGGCACCGGGGAGCTGTTTTTT. This chain connects TRBV11-2 to TRBJ2-2; D ambiguous. This CDR3 has 14 amino acids. V was cut by 3 bases and J by 4 bases, with 9 bases left in between. Germline V gene lookup returns CDR1 SGHAT and CDR2 FQNNGV.

This clonotype was recorded a few times. The chain uses TRBV4-1 and TRBJ2-7, with D uncertain. The V end was cut by 2 bases, the J end by 7 bases, with 12 bases between. The germline gives CDR1 MGHRA, CDR2 YSYEKL. This CDR3 is 13 amino acids long. The CDR3 coding sequence is TGCGCCAGCAGCCAAAGTGGCCGTCTGGAGCAGTACTTC. Protein: CASSQSGRLEQYF.

J is TRBJ2-2 and V is TRBV27, with D possibly being TRBD1 or TRBD2 (5 bases each). Germline values: CDR1 MNHEY, CDR2 SMNVEV (reference sequence). CDR3 length: 12 amino acids. V was shortened by 6 bases and J by 7 bases, with 9 bases between the two germline ends. The CDR3 reads CASRIGGGELFF. CDR3 sequence (DNA): TGTGCCAGCAGAATTGGGGGCGGGGAGCTGTTTTTT.

There are a few counts of this clonotype. V usage is TRBV9 and J usage is TRBJ1-1, with D unclear. Germline loops: CDR1 SGDLS, CDR2 YYNGEE. The CDR3 runs 14 residues. The V end lost 0 bases, the J end lost 0 bases, and 6 bases lay between the germline ends. CDR3 DNA: TGTGCCAGCAGCGTAGGACCCTTGAACACTGAAGCTTTCTTT. Translating gives CASSVGPLNTEAFF. Full variable domain (rest looked up from reference TRBV9 and TRBJ1-1): DSGVTQTPKHLITATGQRVTLRCSPRSGDLSVYWYQQSLDQGLQFLIQYYNGEERAKGNILERFSAQQFPDLHSELNLSSLELGDSALYFCASSVGPLNTEAFFGQGTRLTVV.

This clonotype was observed a handful of times. This chain joins TRBV6-1 and TRBJ2-5; D possibly corresponds to TRBD2 (6 bases). The CDR3 runs to 15 residues. From germline, CDR1 is MNHNS and CDR2 SASEGT. Trimming removed 3 bases at V and 5 bases at J, with 16 bases between. CDR3 residues: CASSEEGRSGETQYF. In DNA form, the CDR3 reads TGTGCCAGCAGTGAGGAAGGGAGGTCTGGGGAGACCCAGTACTTC.

The sample holds a few counts of this clonotype. The chain employs TRBV19 and TRBJ1-1; D is ambiguous. This CDR3 spans 14 amino acids. CDR1 and CDR2 (germline): LNHDA, SQIVND (reference sequence). V lost 3 bases and J 0 bases, leaving 8 bases between the germline ends. Written as DNA, the CDR3 is TGTGCCAGTAGTATCGACGGGATGAACACTGAAGCTTTCTTT. Translating gives CASSIDGMNTEAFF. The variable domain in full, completed from reference TRBV19 and TRBJ1-1, reads DGGITQSPKYLFRKEGQNVTLSCEQNLNHDAMYWYRQDPGQGLRLIYYSQIVNDFQKGDIAEGYSVSREKKESFPLTVTSAQKNPTAFYLCASSIDGMNTEAFFGQGTRLTVV.

This chain links TRBV4-1 with TRBJ2-1, with D tentatively TRBD1 (6 bases). The CDR3 contains 21 residues. V lost 5 bases, J lost 2 bases, and 31 bases lay in between. Germline CDR1 MGHRA, CDR2 YSYEKL. The CDR3 loop reads CASSGYSNRAQRVHPYNEQFF. The CDR3, as DNA: TGCGCCAGCAGCGGATACTCGAACAGGGCCCAAAGGGTTCACCCCTACAATGAGCAGTTCTTC.

On this clonotype itself: A read error may produce the germline difference seen at one junction end. The rearrangement links TRBV20-1 to TRBJ2-1; no reliable D call. Per the germline V gene, CDR1 is DFQATT and CDR2 is SNEGSKA (reference sequence). The CDR3 spans 11 residues. The CDR3 coding sequence is TGCAGTTCCAGCTCCTACAATGAGCATTTCTTC. Its translation is CSSSSYNEHFF.

Only a few counts were recorded for this clonotype. The J gene is TRBJ2-7, the V gene TRBV9; 10 positions match TRBD2. This CDR3 is built from 17 residues. Per germline, CDR1 SGDLS and CDR2 YYNGEE. After removal of 3 bases from V and 3 bases from J, the junction contained 12 bases not matched to a gene. CDR3 in amino acids: CASSGNPLAGDYYEQYF. The CDR3 region has the DNA TGTGCCAGCAGCGGAAACCCCCTAGCGGGAGATTACTACGAGCAGTACTTC.

The sample holds a few counts of this clonotype. This sequence joins TRBV21-1 and TRBJ2-5; the table gives TRBD2 as D, unverified against the DNA. TRBV21-1 is an annotated pseudogene. The CDR3 is 15 amino acids. CDR3 protein: CASSPQAGQQETQYF. The CDR3, as DNA: TGTGCCAGCTCCCCCCAAGCGGGGCAACAAGAGACCCAGTACTTC.